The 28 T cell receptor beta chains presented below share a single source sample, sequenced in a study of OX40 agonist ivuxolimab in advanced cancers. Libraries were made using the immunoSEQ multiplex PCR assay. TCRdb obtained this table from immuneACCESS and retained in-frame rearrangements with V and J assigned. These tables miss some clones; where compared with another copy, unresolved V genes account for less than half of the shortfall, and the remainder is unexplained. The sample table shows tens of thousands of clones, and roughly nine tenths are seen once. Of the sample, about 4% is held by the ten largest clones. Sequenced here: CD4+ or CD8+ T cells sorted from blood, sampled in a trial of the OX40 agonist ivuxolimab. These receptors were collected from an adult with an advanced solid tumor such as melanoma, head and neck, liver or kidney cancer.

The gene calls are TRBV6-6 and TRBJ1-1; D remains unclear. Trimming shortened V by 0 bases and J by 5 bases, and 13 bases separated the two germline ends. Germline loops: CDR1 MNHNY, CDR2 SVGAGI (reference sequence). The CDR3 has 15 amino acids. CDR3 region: CASSYSNAGETEAFF. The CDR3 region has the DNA TGTGCCAGCAGTTACTCAAACGCAGGAGAAACTGAAGCTTTCTTT.

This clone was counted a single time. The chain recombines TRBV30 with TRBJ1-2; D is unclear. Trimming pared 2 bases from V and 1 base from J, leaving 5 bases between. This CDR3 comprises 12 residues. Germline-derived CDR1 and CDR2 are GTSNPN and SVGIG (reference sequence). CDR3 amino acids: CAWSNHNYGYTF. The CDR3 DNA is TGTGCCTGGAGTAATCATAACTATGGCTACACCTTC.

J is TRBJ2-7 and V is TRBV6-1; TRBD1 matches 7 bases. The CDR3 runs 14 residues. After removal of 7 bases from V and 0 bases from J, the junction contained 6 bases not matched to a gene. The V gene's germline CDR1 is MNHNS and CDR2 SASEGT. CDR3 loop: CASTQGDSSYEQYF. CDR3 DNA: TGTGCCAGCACCCAAGGGGACAGCTCCTACGAGCAGTACTTC.

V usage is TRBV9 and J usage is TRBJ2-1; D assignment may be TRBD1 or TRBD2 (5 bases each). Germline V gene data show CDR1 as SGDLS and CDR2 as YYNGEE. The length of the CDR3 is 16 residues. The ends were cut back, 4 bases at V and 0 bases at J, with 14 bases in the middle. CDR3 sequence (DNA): TGTGCCAGCAGCCTGTCGGGGCCTAGCTCCTACAATGAGCAGTTCTTC. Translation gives CASSLSGPSSYNEQFF.

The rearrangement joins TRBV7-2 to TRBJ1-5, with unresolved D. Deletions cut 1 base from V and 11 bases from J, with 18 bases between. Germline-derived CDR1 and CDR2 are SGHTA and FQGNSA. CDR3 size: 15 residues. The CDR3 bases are TGTGCCAGCAGCTTAGGACTGACTGCTAATCGAGCCCAGCATTTT. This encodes CASSLGLTANRAQHF.

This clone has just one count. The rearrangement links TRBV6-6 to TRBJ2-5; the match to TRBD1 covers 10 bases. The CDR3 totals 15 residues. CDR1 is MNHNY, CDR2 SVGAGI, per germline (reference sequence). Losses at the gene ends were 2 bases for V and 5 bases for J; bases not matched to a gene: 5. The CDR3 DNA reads TGTGCCAGCAGTTACCGGGGACAGGGGAAGGAGACCCAGTACTTC. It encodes CASSYRGQGKETQYF.

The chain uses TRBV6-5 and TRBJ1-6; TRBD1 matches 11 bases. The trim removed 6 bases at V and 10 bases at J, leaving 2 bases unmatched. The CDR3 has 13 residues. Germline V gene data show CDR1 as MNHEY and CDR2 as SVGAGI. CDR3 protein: CASRGQGDSPLHF. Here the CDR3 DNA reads TGTGCCAGCAGGGGACAGGGGGACTCACCCCTCCACTTT.

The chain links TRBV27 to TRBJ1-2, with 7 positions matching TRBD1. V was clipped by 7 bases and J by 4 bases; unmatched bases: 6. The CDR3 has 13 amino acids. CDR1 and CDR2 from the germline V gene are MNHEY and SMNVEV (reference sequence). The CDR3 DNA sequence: TGTGCCAGCACCAAAGGGACAGCCTATGGCTACACCTTC. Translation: CASTKGTAYGYTF.

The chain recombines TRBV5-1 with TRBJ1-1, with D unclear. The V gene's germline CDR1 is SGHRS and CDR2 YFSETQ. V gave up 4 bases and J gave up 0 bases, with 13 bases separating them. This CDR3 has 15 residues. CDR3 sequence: CASSRVDPVNTEAFF. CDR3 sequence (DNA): TGCGCCAGCAGCCGCGTAGACCCAGTGAACACTGAAGCTTTCTTT.

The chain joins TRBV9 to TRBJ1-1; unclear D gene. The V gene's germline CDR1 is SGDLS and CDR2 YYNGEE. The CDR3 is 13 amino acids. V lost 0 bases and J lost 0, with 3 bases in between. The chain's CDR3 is CASSVVMNTEAFF. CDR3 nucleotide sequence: TGTGCCAGCAGCGTAGTGATGAACACTGAAGCTTTCTTT.

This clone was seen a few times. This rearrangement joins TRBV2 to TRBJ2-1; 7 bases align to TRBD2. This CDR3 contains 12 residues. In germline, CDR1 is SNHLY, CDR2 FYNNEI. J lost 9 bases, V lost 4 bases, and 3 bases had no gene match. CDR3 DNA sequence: TGTGCCAGCAGTGGGGACTACGGTGAGCAGTTCTTC. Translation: CASSGDYGEQFF.

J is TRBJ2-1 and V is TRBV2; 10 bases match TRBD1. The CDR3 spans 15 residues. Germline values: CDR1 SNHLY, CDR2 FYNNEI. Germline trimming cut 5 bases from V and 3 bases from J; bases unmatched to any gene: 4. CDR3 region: CASSPRDRGYNEQFF. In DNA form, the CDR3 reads TGTGCCAGCAGTCCCCGGGACAGGGGCTACAATGAGCAGTTCTTC.

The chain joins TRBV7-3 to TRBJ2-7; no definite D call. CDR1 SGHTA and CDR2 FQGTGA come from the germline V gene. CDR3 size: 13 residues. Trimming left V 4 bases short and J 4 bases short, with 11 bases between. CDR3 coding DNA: TGTGCCAGCAGCTCCCGCCCAGTATACGAGCAGTACTTC. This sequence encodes CASSSRPVYEQYF.

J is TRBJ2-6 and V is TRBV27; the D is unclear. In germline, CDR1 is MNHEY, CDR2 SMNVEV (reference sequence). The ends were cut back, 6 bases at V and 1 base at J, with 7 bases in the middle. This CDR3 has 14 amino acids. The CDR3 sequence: CASRRESGANVLTF. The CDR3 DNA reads TGTGCCAGCAGAAGGGAATCTGGGGCCAACGTCCTGACTTTC.

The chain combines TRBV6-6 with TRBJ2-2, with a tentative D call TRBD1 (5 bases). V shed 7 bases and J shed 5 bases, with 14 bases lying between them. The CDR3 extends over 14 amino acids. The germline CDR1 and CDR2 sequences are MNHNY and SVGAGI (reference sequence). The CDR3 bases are TGTGCCAGCACTCTCAGGGCCGAGACCGGGGAGCTGTTTTTT. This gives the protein CASTLRAETGELFF.

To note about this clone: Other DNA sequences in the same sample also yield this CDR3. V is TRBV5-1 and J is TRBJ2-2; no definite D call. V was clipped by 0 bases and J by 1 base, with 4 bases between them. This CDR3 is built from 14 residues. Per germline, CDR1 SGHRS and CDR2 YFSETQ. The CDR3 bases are TGCGCCAGCAGCTTGGCGGGGAACACCGGGGAGCTGTTTTTT. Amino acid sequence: CASSLAGNTGELFF. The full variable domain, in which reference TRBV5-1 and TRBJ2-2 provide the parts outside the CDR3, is KAGVTQTPRYLIKTRGQQVTLSCSPISGHRSVSWYQQTPGQGLQFLFEYFSETQRNKGNFPGRFSGRQFSNSRSEMNVSTLELGDSALYLCASSLAGNTGELFFGEGSRLTVL.

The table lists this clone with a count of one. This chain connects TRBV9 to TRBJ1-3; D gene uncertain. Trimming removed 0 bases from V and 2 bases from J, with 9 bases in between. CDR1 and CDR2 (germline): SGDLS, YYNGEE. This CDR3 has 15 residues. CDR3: CASSVAIDPGNTIYF. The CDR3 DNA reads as TGTGCCAGCAGCGTAGCTATCGACCCTGGAAACACCATATATTTT.

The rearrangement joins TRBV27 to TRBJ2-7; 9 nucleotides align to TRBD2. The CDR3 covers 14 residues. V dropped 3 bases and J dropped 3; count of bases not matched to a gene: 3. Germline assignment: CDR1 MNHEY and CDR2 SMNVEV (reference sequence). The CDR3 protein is CASSFSSGNYEQYF. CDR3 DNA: TGTGCCAGCAGTTTTTCTAGCGGGAACTACGAGCAGTACTTC.

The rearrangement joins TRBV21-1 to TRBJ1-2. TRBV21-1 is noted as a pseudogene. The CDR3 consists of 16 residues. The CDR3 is CASIRRGFARGGGYTF. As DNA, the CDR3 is TGTGCCAGCATCCGCAGAGGATTTGCTCGGGGTGGTGGCTACACCTTC.

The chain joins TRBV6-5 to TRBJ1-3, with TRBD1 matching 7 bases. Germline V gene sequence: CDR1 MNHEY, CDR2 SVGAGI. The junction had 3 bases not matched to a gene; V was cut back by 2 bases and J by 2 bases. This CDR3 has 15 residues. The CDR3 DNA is TGTGCCAGCAGTTACGGCGGGACAGCTGGAAACACCATATATTTT. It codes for CASSYGGTAGNTIYF.

CDR3 sequence (DNA): TGCGCCAGCAGCCAAGACGAGGGACCCTACCCCTACACCTTC. Translating it yields CASSQDEGPYPYTF. The gene calls are TRBV4-1 and TRBJ1-2; TRBD1 might be the D (5 bases). CDR3 length equals 14 residues. Trimming took 0 bases from V and 10 from J, leaving 15 bases between them. Looked up from germline, CDR1 is MGHRA and CDR2 is YSYEKL.

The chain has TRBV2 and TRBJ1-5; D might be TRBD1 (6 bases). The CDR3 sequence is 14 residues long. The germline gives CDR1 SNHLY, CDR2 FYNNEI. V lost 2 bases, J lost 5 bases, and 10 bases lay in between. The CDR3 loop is CASSERSGDQPQHF. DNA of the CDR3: TGTGCCAGCAGTGAAAGGTCAGGGGATCAGCCCCAGCATTTT.

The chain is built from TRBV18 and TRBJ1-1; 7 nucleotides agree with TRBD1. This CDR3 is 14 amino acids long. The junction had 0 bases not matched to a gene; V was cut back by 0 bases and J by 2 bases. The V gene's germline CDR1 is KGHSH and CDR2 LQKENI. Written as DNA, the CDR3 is TGTGCCAGCTCACCACCAGGGGGCAACACTGAAGCTTTCTTT. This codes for CASSPPGGNTEAFF.

CDR3 nucleotide sequence: TGTGCCAGCAGCTTTAGCGGGGCCACCAATGAGCAGTTCTTC. The encoded protein is CASSFSGATNEQFF. This rearrangement joins TRBV2 to TRBJ2-1; TRBD2 aligns across 8 bases. J lost 6 bases, V lost 6 bases, and 7 bases had no gene match. CDR1 and CDR2 from the germline V gene are SNHLY and FYNNEI. CDR3 size: 14 residues.

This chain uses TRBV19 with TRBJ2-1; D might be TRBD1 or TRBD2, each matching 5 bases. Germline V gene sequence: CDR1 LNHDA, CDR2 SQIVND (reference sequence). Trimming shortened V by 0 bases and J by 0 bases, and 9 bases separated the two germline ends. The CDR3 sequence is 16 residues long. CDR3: CASSIEGRYSYNEQFF. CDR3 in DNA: TGTGCCAGTAGTATAGAGGGACGCTACTCCTACAATGAGCAGTTCTTC.

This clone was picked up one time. CDR3 DNA: TGCGCCAGCAGCCCGGGACTGATAGCCTCTGGGGCCAACGTCCTGACTTTC. Its protein is CASSPGLIASGANVLTF. The rearrangement uses TRBV5-1 and TRBJ2-6, with TRBD2 as a possible D gene (6 bases). Germline loops: CDR1 SGHRS, CDR2 YFSETQ. The CDR3 spans 17 residues. The germline V and J ends were trimmed by 4 bases and 0 bases, with 14 bases remaining between them.

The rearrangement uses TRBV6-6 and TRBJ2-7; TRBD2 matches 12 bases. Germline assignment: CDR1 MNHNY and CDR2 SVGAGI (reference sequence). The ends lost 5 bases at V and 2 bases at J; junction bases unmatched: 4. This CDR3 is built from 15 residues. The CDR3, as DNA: TGTGCCAGCAGTCTACTAGCGGGAGGCACCTACGAGCAGTACTTC. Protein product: CASSLLAGGTYEQYF.

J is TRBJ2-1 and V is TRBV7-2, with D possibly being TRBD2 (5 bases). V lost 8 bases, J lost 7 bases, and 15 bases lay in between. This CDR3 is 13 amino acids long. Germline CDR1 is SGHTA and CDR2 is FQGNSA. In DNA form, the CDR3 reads TGTGCCAGCGAGACCCGCCCGGGAAATGAGCAGTTCTTC. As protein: CASETRPGNEQFF.